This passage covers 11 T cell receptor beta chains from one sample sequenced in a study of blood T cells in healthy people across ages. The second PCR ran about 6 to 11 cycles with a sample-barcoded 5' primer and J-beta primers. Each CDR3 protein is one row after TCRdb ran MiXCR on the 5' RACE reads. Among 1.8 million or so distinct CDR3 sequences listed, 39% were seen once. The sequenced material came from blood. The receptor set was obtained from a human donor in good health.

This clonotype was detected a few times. CDR3 protein: CSAKQGGNIQYF. The CDR3 region has the DNA TGCAGTGCTAAACAGGGGGGAAACATTCAGTACTTC. This chain joins TRBV20-1 and TRBJ2-4; 8 nucleotides match TRBD1. V was clipped by 4 bases and J by 6 bases; unmatched bases: 2. This CDR3 comprises 12 residues. CDR1 and CDR2 (germline): DFQATT, SNEGSKA (reference sequence).

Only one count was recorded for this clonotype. The CDR3 reads CASSLAGRNTQYF. CDR3 nucleotides: TGCGCCAGCAGCTTGGCGGGTCGAAATACGCAGTATTTT. The rearrangement uses TRBV5-1 and TRBJ2-3; D uncertain. V lost 0 bases and J lost 7, with 9 bases in between. Germline V gene sequence: CDR1 SGHRS, CDR2 YFSETQ. There are 13 residues in the CDR3.

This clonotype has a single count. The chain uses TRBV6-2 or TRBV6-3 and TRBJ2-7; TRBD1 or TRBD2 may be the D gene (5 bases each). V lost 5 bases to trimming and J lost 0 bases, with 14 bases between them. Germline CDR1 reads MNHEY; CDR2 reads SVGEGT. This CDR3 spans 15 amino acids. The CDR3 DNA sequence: TGTGCCAGCAGTACCGGGACGTTAAGCTCCTACGAGCAGTACTTC. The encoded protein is CASSTGTLSSYEQYF.

The CDR3 DNA reads as TGTGCCACCCGAGGGTCCGACGGGGAACGAGAGCAGTACTTC. It specifies CATRGSDGEREQYF. The gene calls are TRBV10-3 and TRBJ2-7, with D possibly matching TRBD2 (5 bases). Germline CDR1 is ENHRY and CDR2 is SYGVKD. This CDR3 region has 14 residues. V dropped 10 bases and J dropped 7 bases, with 23 bases sitting between them.

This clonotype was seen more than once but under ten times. CDR3 region: CAIRTTSEETQYF. The DNA for the CDR3 is TGTGCCATCAGGACGACCTCTGAGGAGACCCAGTACTTC. V is TRBV10-3 and J is TRBJ2-5; no clear D gene. Trimming stripped 6 bases from V and 5 bases from J, with 13 bases between. In germline, CDR1 is ENHRY, CDR2 SYGVKD. The CDR3 consists of 13 residues.

CDR3 loop: CASSTEGQSYGYTF. CDR3 DNA sequence: TGTGCCAGCAGCACCGAGGGACAGTCGTATGGCTACACCTTC. The rearrangement joins TRBV7-9 to TRBJ1-2; 7 bases align to TRBD1. The CDR3 is 14 residues long. The junction had 8 bases not matched to a gene; V was cut back by 5 bases and J by 5 bases. The V gene's germline CDR1 is SEHNR and CDR2 FQNEAQ (reference sequence). The full variable domain, in which reference TRBV7-9 and TRBJ1-2 provide the parts outside the CDR3, is DTGVSQNPRHKITKRGQNVTFRCDPISEHNRLYWYRQTLGQGPEFLTYFQNEAQLEKSRLLSDRFSAERPKGSFSTLEIQRTEQGDSAMYLCASSTEGQSYGYTFGSGTRLTVV.

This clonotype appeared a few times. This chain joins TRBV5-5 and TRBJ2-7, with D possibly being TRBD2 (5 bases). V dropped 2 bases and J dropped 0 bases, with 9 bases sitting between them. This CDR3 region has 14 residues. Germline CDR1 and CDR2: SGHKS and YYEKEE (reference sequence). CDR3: CASSFVAGSYEQYF. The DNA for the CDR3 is TGTGCCAGCAGCTTCGTGGCGGGCTCCTACGAGCAGTACTTC.

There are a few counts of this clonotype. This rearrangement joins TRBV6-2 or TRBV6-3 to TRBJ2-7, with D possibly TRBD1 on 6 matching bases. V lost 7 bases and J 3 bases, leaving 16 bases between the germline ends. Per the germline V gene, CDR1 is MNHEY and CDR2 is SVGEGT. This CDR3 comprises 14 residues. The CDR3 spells CASTAVIRGYEQYF. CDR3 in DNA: TGTGCCAGCACCGCCGTCATCAGGGGCTACGAGCAGTACTTC.

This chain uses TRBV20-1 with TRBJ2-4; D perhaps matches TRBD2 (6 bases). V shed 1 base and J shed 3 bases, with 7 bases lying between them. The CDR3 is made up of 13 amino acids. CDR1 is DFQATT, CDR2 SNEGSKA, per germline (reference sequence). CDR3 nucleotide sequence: TGCAGTGCTAGAGGGGGACTCAAAAACATTCAGTACTTC. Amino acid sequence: CSARGGLKNIQYF.

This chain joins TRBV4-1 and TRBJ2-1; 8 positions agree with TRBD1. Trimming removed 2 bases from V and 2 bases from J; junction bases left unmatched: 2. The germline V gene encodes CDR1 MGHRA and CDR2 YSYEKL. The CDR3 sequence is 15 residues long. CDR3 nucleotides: TGCGCCAGCAGCCAAACAGGGGGTCCCTACAATGAGCAGTTCTTC. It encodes CASSQTGGPYNEQFF.

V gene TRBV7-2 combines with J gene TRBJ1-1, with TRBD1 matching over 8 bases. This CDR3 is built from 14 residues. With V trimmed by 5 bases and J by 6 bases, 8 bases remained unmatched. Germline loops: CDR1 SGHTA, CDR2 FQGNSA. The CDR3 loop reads CASSLQGGRSEAFF. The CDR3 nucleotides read TGTGCCAGCAGCCTACAGGGGGGGAGGTCTGAAGCTTTCTTT.